This T cell receptor (beta chain) emerged from a study of blood T cells in healthy people across ages. The study's findings and limits: CMV status of donors was unknown, possibly confounding expanded clonotype changes. Higher diversity, along with more naive CD4+ cells, distinguished long-lived donors from aged donors.

With respect to this clonotype: Its specificity is not known.

The CDR3 covers 14 residues. Per germline, CDR1 LGHNA and CDR2 YSLEER. Deletions cut 1 base from V and 6 bases from J, with 12 bases between. A second about 6 to 11 cycle PCR used barcoded and J-beta primers. One entry per CDR3 protein, called by TCRdb with MiXCR from the 5' RACE reads. The sample lists fewer than 1,000,000 distinct CDR3 sequences, around 43% occurring once. The chain joins TRBV4-3 to TRBJ1-1; D is perhaps TRBD1 (6 bases). This sequence was found in a man aged 55-75 years in good health. Sample: blood. The CDR3 nucleotides are TGCGCCAGCAGCCAAGTAACAGGGTCGGCTGAAGCTTTCTTT. Residues: CASSQVTGSAEAFF.